Shown below are 32 T cell receptor beta chains from a single sample sequenced in a study of response to subunit inactivated influenza vaccine. Using its own MiXCR run on the RT-PCR reads, TCRdb lists one record per CDR3 protein. The data show 250,000 to 350,000 distinct CDR3 sequences, around 22% seen once. The sample in question was PBMCs from blood, obtained about 19 months after vaccination. Receptor source: a man between 50 and 69 years old who received an inactivated influenza vaccine.

This clonotype has just a few counts. The rearrangement links TRBV27 to TRBJ1-6; 8 bases map to TRBD1. Per the germline V gene, CDR1 is MNHEY and CDR2 is SMNVEV (reference sequence). The CDR3 is 14 residues long. V gave up 2 bases and J gave up 13 bases; unmatched junction bases: 7. Written as DNA, the CDR3 is TGTGCCAGCAGTTTAACAGGGGGACTCGGTCCCCTCCACTTT. It translates to CASSLTGGLGPLHF.

The CDR3 DNA sequence: TGTGCCAGCAGAGTAGGACAGCCATCCTTCACAACTAATGAAAAACTGTTTTTT. Translation: CASRVGQPSFTTNEKLFF. The J gene is TRBJ1-4, the V gene TRBV2; D might be TRBD1 (6 bases). Germline V gene data show CDR1 as SNHLY and CDR2 as FYNNEI. Trimming removed 6 bases from V and 0 bases from J, with 20 bases in between. The CDR3 length is 18 residues.

This clonotype has more than one count but fewer than ten. The CDR3, as DNA: TGTGCCAGACTATTGGGGCCTAACTATGGCTACACCTTC. It translates to CARLLGPNYGYTF. This chain uses TRBV2 with TRBJ1-2, with a possible D match to TRBD1 (5 bases). V was pared by 9 bases and J by 0 bases, with 11 bases between. This CDR3 is built from 13 residues. The germline V gene encodes CDR1 SNHLY and CDR2 FYNNEI.

The chain is built from TRBV4-2 and TRBJ2-2; perhaps TRBD2 as D (6 bases). Germline V CDR1 and CDR2: LGHNA, YNFKEQ. This CDR3 spans 17 amino acids. V lost 0 bases and J lost 1, with 12 bases in between. CDR3 sequence reads: CASSQDAPGLNTGELFF. CDR3 sequence (DNA): TGTGCCAGCAGCCAAGATGCCCCGGGACTGAACACCGGGGAGCTGTTTTTT.

This chain joins TRBV6-2 or TRBV6-3 and TRBJ2-2, with D tentatively TRBD1 or TRBD2 (6 bases each). V shed 4 bases and J shed 0 bases, with 9 bases lying between them. This CDR3 is built from 15 residues. Per the germline V gene, CDR1 is MNHEY and CDR2 is SVGEGT. CDR3 in amino acids: CASSWGASNTGELFF. CDR3 DNA sequence: TGTGCCAGCAGTTGGGGGGCGTCGAACACCGGGGAGCTGTTTTTT.

The gene calls are TRBV19 and TRBJ2-3; unclear D gene. The V end lost 3 bases, the J end lost 0 bases, and 7 bases lay between the germline ends. The CDR3 sequence is 14 residues long. Germline CDR1 is LNHDA and CDR2 is SQIVND (reference sequence). The CDR3 bases are TGTGCCAGTAGTATTGGGCAAAGCACAGATACGCAGTATTTT. It translates to CASSIGQSTDTQYF. The variable domain in full, with the rest retrieved from reference TRBV19 and TRBJ2-3, is DGGITQSPKYLFRKEGQNVTLSCEQNLNHDAMYWYRQDPGQGLRLIYYSQIVNDFQKGDIAEGYSVSREKKESFPLTVTSAQKNPTAFYLCASSIGQSTDTQYFGPGTRLTVL.

V gene TRBV4-2 combines with J gene TRBJ2-3, with D hard to call. V lost 2 bases and J 2 bases, leaving 2 bases between the germline ends. The CDR3 runs to 12 residues. CDR1 and CDR2 from the germline V gene are LGHNA and YNFKEQ. CDR3 protein: CASSQTTDTQYF. CDR3 sequence (DNA): TGTGCCAGCAGCCAAACCACAGATACGCAGTATTTT.

J is TRBJ2-7 and V is TRBV6-2 or TRBV6-3; 9 nucleotides match TRBD2. Unmatched junction bases numbered 4, after V lost 8 bases and J lost 2 bases. The germline V gene has CDR1 MNHEY and CDR2 SVGEGT. The CDR3 has 13 amino acids. The CDR3 is CASGAGGPYEQYF. The CDR3 DNA sequence: TGTGCCAGCGGAGCGGGAGGCCCCTACGAGCAGTACTTC.

The gene calls are TRBV20-1 and TRBJ2-1, with D uncertain. Deletions cut 0 bases from V and 0 bases from J, with 12 bases between. There are 16 residues in the CDR3. CDR1 DFQATT and CDR2 SNEGSKA come from the germline V gene (reference sequence). CDR3 in amino acids: CSARDGSRHSYNEQFF. CDR3 DNA sequence: TGCAGTGCTAGAGATGGGTCGCGGCACTCCTACAATGAGCAGTTCTTC.

The chain links TRBV4-1 to TRBJ1-6; D possibly corresponds to TRBD1 (5 bases). This CDR3 has 19 amino acids. Germline loops: CDR1 MGHRA, CDR2 YSYEKL. V shed 0 bases and J shed 0 bases, with 15 bases lying between them. The chain's CDR3 is CASSQDGGPRGSYNSPLHF. The CDR3 nucleotides read TGCGCCAGCAGCCAAGATGGCGGGCCGAGGGGCTCCTATAATTCACCCCTCCACTTT.

This clonotype showed up just a few times. The CDR3 nucleotides read TGTGCCAGCAGTTATCCCCAACCTTCTAGCGGGGGGCCCCCAGATACGCAGTATTTT. Translated, it gives CASSYPQPSSGGPPDTQYF. V gene TRBV6-2 or TRBV6-3 combines with J gene TRBJ2-3; 11 nucleotides line up with TRBD2. Germline V gene lookup returns CDR1 MNHEY and CDR2 SVGEGT. The CDR3 is 19 residues long. After removal of 3 bases from V and 4 bases from J, the junction contained 15 bases not matched to a gene.

This clonotype was detected a few times. The chain links TRBV7-8 to TRBJ1-5, with D possibly matching TRBD1 (5 bases). The CDR3 runs 16 residues. Germline V gives CDR1 SGHVS, CDR2 FQNEAQ. V lost 4 bases to trimming and J lost 0 bases, with 13 bases between them. Here the CDR3 DNA reads TGTGCCAGCAGCTCCCAGGGACCTTATAGCAATCAGCCCCAGCATTTT. Protein product: CASSSQGPYSNQPQHF.

The V gene is TRBV11-2, the J gene TRBJ2-5; 7 bases are a match to TRBD1. Germline trimming cut 5 bases from V and 1 base from J; bases unmatched to any gene: 7. Germline-derived CDR1 and CDR2 are SGHAT and FQNNGV. CDR3 length equals 15 residues. CDR3 coding DNA: TGTGCCAGCAGCCTAAGACAGGGCGGCCAAGAGACCCAGTACTTC. Protein: CASSLRQGGQETQYF.

The count of this clonotype is one. The chain is built from TRBV19 and TRBJ1-2; D unclear. This CDR3 is built from 14 residues. CDR1 and CDR2 from the germline V gene are LNHDA and SQIVND (reference sequence). Trimming removed 5 bases at V and 5 bases at J, with 15 bases between. The CDR3 nucleotides are TGTGCCAGTAGTGCCAACGTGGGCCCATATGGCTACACCTTC. Translating gives CASSANVGPYGYTF.

This clonotype was picked up a small number of times. The chain employs TRBV27 and TRBJ1-6; no definite D call. With 2 bases removed from V and 8 bases from J, the gap between germline ends came to 10 bases. CDR3 length: 14 amino acids. Germline V lookup: CDR1 MNHEY, CDR2 SMNVEV (reference sequence). The CDR3 region has the DNA TGTGCCAGCAGTTTAGTACAGCGAGATTCACCCCTCCACTTT. Amino acids: CASSLVQRDSPLHF.

The V gene is TRBV18, the J gene TRBJ2-7; TRBD2 aligns across 7 bases. This CDR3 is 15 amino acids long. V trimming: 3 bases; J trimming: 0 bases; junction bases outside the gene matches: 5. CDR1 is KGHSH and CDR2 is LQKENI in the germline V gene. The CDR3 DNA reads TGTGCCAGCTCACCCCTAGCGGAGATCTCCTACGAGCAGTACTTC. Amino acid sequence: CASSPLAEISYEQYF. The variable domain in full, completed from reference TRBV18 and TRBJ2-7, reads NAGVMQNPRHLVRRRGQEARLRCSPMKGHSHVYWYRQLPEEGLKFMVYLQKENIIDESGMPKERFSAEFPKEGPSILRIQQVVRGDSAAYFCASSPLAEISYEQYFGPGTRLTVT.

This rearrangement joins TRBV7-8 to TRBJ1-6; no clear D gene. V lost 6 bases, J lost 1 base, and 13 bases lay in between. The CDR3 consists of 16 residues. Germline V lookup: CDR1 SGHVS, CDR2 FQNEAQ. The CDR3 nucleotides read TGTGCCAGCAGTTCGACCTTTAGGTCCTATAATTCACCCCTCCACTTT. Encoded protein: CASSSTFRSYNSPLHF.

The V call is TRBV9, the J call TRBJ1-6, with 10 bases identical to TRBD1. CDR1 is SGDLS, CDR2 YYNGEE, per germline. Unmatched junction bases numbered 7, after V lost 4 bases and J lost 9 bases. The CDR3 length is 15 residues. The CDR3 reads CASSTRQGAGSPLHF. Written as DNA, the CDR3 is TGTGCCAGCAGCACTCGACAGGGGGCTGGTTCACCCCTCCACTTT.

The chain links TRBV18 to TRBJ2-3; D is ambiguous. V was trimmed by 3 bases and J by 2 bases, leaving 3 bases between them. Germline V gene sequence: CDR1 KGHSH, CDR2 LQKENI. The CDR3 consists of 12 residues. CDR3 region: CASSPTTDTQYF. As DNA, the CDR3 is TGTGCCAGCTCACCCACCACAGATACGCAGTATTTT.

This clonotype was picked up a small number of times. The rearrangement joins TRBV12-3 or TRBV12-4 to TRBJ2-5, with TRBD1 as a possible D gene (6 bases). Between the trimmed V and J ends, which lost 6 bases and 6 bases, there was a span of 14 bases. The CDR3 extends over 13 amino acids. This CDR3 is CASSHRVGKTQYF. As DNA, the CDR3 is TGTGCCAGCAGCCACAGGGTAGGGAAGACCCAGTACTTC.

The chain recombines TRBV7-2 with TRBJ2-3; TRBD2 matches at 7 bases. The CDR3 is made up of 13 amino acids. The V and J ends lost 2 bases and 5 bases, in that order; junction bases with no gene match: 1. Germline V gene sequence: CDR1 SGHTA, CDR2 FQGNSA. CDR3 bases: TGTGCCAGCAGCTTATCGGGAGGAGATACGCAGTATTTT. Amino acid sequence: CASSLSGGDTQYF.

This clonotype has just a few counts. The chain links TRBV20-1 to TRBJ1-2; D may be TRBD1 (5 bases). This CDR3 contains 14 residues. Germline V gene data show CDR1 as DFQATT and CDR2 as SNEGSKA (reference sequence). V was pared by 6 bases and J by 2 bases, with 16 bases between. For the CDR3, the DNA is TGCAGTGCCGCGGGTAGGGGACGGAACTATGGCTACACCTTC. Residues: CSAAGRGRNYGYTF.

This clonotype has ten or more counts. The chain couples TRBV28 to TRBJ1-1; possible D gene TRBD1, 5 bases. The CDR3 runs 12 residues. V was cut by 2 bases and J by 10 bases, with 11 bases left in between. Germline loops: CDR1 MDHEN, CDR2 SYDVKM. CDR3 amino acids: CASSLGGRAAFF. CDR3 in DNA: TGTGCCAGCAGTTTAGGGGGAAGAGCAGCTTTCTTT.

The CDR3 DNA is TGTGCCAGCAGTCAGACAGGGGGGAACACTGAAGCTTTCTTT. Encoded protein: CASSQTGGNTEAFF. The chain joins TRBV12-3 or TRBV12-4 to TRBJ1-1; TRBD1 aligns across 9 bases. V trimming: 5 bases; J trimming: 1 base; junction bases outside the gene matches: 2. CDR3 length equals 14 residues.

As for this clonotype: One base away lies a much larger clone, so this may be a sequencing read error. The genes are TRBV21-1 and TRBJ2-3; the tabulated D call, TRBD2, remains unverified against the DNA. TRBV21-1 corresponds to a pseudogene. The CDR3 is 15 residues long. This CDR3 reads CASSKAGECTDTRYF. DNA of the CDR3: TGTGCCAGCAGCAAAGCGGGGGAGTGCACAGATACGCGGTATTTT.

This chain uses TRBV7-9 with TRBJ2-4; no clear D. This CDR3 region has 17 residues. V gave up 3 bases and J gave up 0 bases, with 15 bases separating them. Germline CDR1 SEHNR, CDR2 FQNEAQ (reference sequence). CDR3 region: CASSFYSGIIAKNIQYF. DNA of the CDR3: TGTGCCAGCAGCTTCTACAGTGGGATTATAGCCAAAAACATTCAGTACTTC.

The chain couples TRBV5-1 to TRBJ2-3; TRBD2 matches at 7 bases. From germline, CDR1 is SGHRS and CDR2 YFSETQ. This CDR3 region has 16 residues. The junction had 8 bases not matched to a gene; V was cut back by 0 bases and J by 4 bases. In DNA, the CDR3 is TGCGCCAGCAGCTTGGATGGCGGGAGTTCATCAGATACGCAGTATTTT. Protein sequence: CASSLDGGSSSDTQYF.

This chain connects TRBV6-5 to TRBJ1-1, with a tentative D call TRBD1 (5 bases). Trimming shortened V by 2 bases and J by 1 base, and 5 bases separated the two germline ends. The CDR3 has 13 amino acids. Germline values: CDR1 MNHEY, CDR2 SVGAGI. In nucleotides, the CDR3 is TGTGCCAGCAGTTACGGGACGAACACTGAAGCTTTCTTT. Translation: CASSYGTNTEAFF.

There are a few counts of this clonotype. A read error may account for a junction end that differs from germline. V gene TRBV29-1 combines with J gene TRBJ2-7, with 8 nucleotides matching TRBD1. CDR1 is SQVTM, CDR2 ANQGSEA, per germline. The CDR3 covers 14 residues. The CDR3 nucleotides are TGCAGCGTGGAAGGGGACAGGTCCCACTACGAGCAGTACTTC. This translates into CSVEGDRSHYEQYF.

This clonotype was counted only a few times. This sequence joins TRBV12-3 or TRBV12-4 and TRBJ2-2; 10 bases are a match to TRBD2. The J segment lost 6 bases and the V segment lost 7 bases, leaving 11 bases of the junction unmatched. The CDR3 extends over 16 amino acids. The CDR3 loop is CASTLGLAGVAGELFF. In DNA form, the CDR3 reads TGTGCCAGCACCCTGGGGCTAGCGGGAGTCGCCGGGGAGCTGTTTTTT.

This clonotype was counted only a few times. The genes are TRBV18 and TRBJ1-1; D not certain. V was shortened by 7 bases and J by 2 bases, with 17 bases between the two germline ends. The germline gives CDR1 KGHSH, CDR2 LQKENI. The CDR3 is 15 amino acids. The CDR3 nucleotides read TGTGCCAGCTGTATAGGAGGCGGGATTAACACTGAAGCTTTCTTT. Its translation: CASCIGGGINTEAFF.

The chain couples TRBV2 to TRBJ2-3; 7 positions agree with TRBD2. V shed 4 bases and J 0 bases; nucleotides not matched to a gene: 4. Germline values: CDR1 SNHLY, CDR2 FYNNEI. The CDR3 is made up of 15 amino acids. The CDR3 coding sequence is TGTGCCAGCAGTGGACTAGCCCTAAGCACAGATACGCAGTATTTT. Translated: CASSGLALSTDTQYF.